This T cell receptor (beta chain) was captured in a study of cytomegalovirus exposure and HLA in healthy donors (dated 2017 in TCRdb). For the wider study: An earlier analysis of several hundred of the donors reported 250 to 350 Gb of sequence data and around 120 million unique TCR beta sequences obtained from roughly 180 million T cells. All discovery cohort repertoires had been generated on a single sequencing platform. Rather than drawing on any new phenotypic data, the later analysis identified candidate immune exposures from TCR beta sequences and the way those sequences occurred across donors. The study combined high-throughput TCR immunosequencing, statistical association of individual TCRs with disease status, and machine learning to predict cytomegalovirus infection status. The number of donors typed differed by locus, with 629-630 for A, B, C, DRB1 and DQB1, more than 500 for DQA1, 600 to 610 for DPA1, and 400 to 490 for DPB1. The study used immunosequencing to profile the T cell repertoires of 670 or so subjects and linked those repertoires to cytomegalovirus serostatus. Roughly 300 gigabases of sequencing data and approximately 85 million unique TCR sequences were included in an early release covering 550 to 800 HLA-typed donors. Among about 400 genotyped donors of the cohort, an average of around 250,000 unique TCR beta nucleotide sequences was sequenced per donor, of which about 18% were non-productive. Alongside the repertoire data, information on donor age, sex, ethnicity and CMV serostatus was compiled. About five DR-DQ haplotypes were handled as single units for association and clustering, since linkage in the cohort was strong. HLA typing included class I and class II loci at four-digit resolution. Besides the first cohort of about 730 subjects, a separate validation cohort made up of 90 to 150 different subjects was used. Genome-wide SNP genotypes for about 65% of the roughly 700 donors were used in a later genetic analysis, which treated that subset as a discovery cohort. Of the roughly 400 genotyped donors, approximately 80% fell in the genetic ancestry cluster associated with self-reported Caucasian donors. To decide whether each TCR beta V gene segment behaved as functional or pseudogenic, an earlier analysis of approximately 590 of the donors relied on high-throughput TCR beta sequencing. A later analysis re-analyzed previously published TCR beta repertoires from 650 to 800 donors and added high-resolution HLA genotyping to study TCR occurrence patterns. The study aimed to test whether cataloging public T cell receptors could reveal signatures of past pathogen exposure. The paper's findings and limits, for the study overall: Three of the identified cytomegalovirus-associated TCR beta chains were confirmed in vitro to be specific for cytomegalovirus antigens. Specific HLA alleles were associated with about 17,000 TCR beta sequences at a false discovery rate of 0.05 in a later analysis. Only TCR beta chains were sequenced in this cohort, and the absence of alpha or paired-chain data limited detectable features. In a later analysis, HLA-associated TCR beta chains showed more clonal expansion and lower generation probabilities than non-associated chains that were equally common. A later genetic analysis reported fewer N-insertions in productive TCRs among donors in an Asian-associated ancestry cluster than the 666-donor mean. Because counts were too low, roughly 18 rarely observed V segments, including chromosome 9 orphons, were left out of the earlier analysis of some 600 of the donors. The classifier was reported to diagnose cytomegalovirus status with high specificity and sensitivity in both the original cohort and the validation cohort. A group of highly shared sequence variants was considered likely to be a technical artifact of the sequencing pipeline. Most CMV-associated TCR beta chains appeared to be HLA-restricted in a later analysis, and the HLA associations seemed to be driven largely by CMV exposure. Most TCR sequences were observed very rarely across donors, whereas some public TCRs were present in many individuals. According to a later analysis, TCR association rates differed among HLA loci, with DRB1 alleles showing the most associated TCRs and HLA-C alleles showing the fewest. In an earlier analysis of 450 to 750 of the donors, most TCR beta V segments appeared in productive rearrangements about 87% or about 30% of the time, broadly matching IMGT annotations. Linkage disequilibrium might explain the correlated functional status among segregating V segments, but an unknown experimental factor could not be excluded. According to the authors, the approach could potentially be generalized to other disease states and immunological phenotypes. A later analysis reported that several top co-occurrence clusters appeared linked to parvovirus B19, influenza, CMV and Epstein-Barr virus. The study gave a list of 150 to 200 TCR beta chains associated with cytomegalovirus. The only immune exposure information available for the cohort was CMV serostatus. Because some donors lacked HLA typing at each locus, the association tests relied only on the typed subset. Strong co-occurrence of HLA alleles, especially DR and DQ, made assigning TCR associations to individual alleles difficult. The 87-base-pair reads could not distinguish some IMGT-functional V segments, including TRBV6-2 and TRBV6-3, so those segments were excluded. A later genetic analysis associated a missense DCLRE1C variant with V-gene and J-gene trimming of TCR beta chains, and an independent cohort replicated the association. A further reported finding was that TCR beta sequences accurately predicted the HLA-A and HLA-B alleles for most subjects in the first cohort. Sequencing depth was assumed to be roughly uniform across donors in the presence/absence analyses, though that assumption may not hold.

Library method: the immunoSEQ multiplex PCR assay. For the multiplex PCR, a mixture combining 60 forward primers for TCR Vbeta segments and 13 reverse primers for TCR Jbeta segments was used. Amplification of the CDR3 region of rearranged TCR beta genes was performed with a multiplex PCR assay on genomic DNA. The Illumina HiSeq System was used to sequence the amplified TCR beta libraries as 87-base-pair reads. On the authors' methods: A later analysis tallied around 82 million unique TCR beta chains across the 666 repertoires, and roughly 11 million of those chains were shared by two or more donors. To remove PCR and sequencing errors, raw reads were error-corrected and collapsed into unique sequences using a nearest-neighbor algorithm that merged closely related sequences. Alignment of CDR3 sequences to IMGT reference sequences was used to assign V, D and J gene segments. For a sequence to be retained, a match of at least six nucleotides was required to both a V gene segment and a J gene segment. A rearrangement was called productive if the CDR3 had no stop codons and remained in frame with V and J, and every other rearrangement was called non-productive. Following IMGT convention, CDR3 was defined as the stretch from the second conserved V-encoded cysteine to the conserved J-encoded phenylalanine. In an earlier analysis of roughly 580 of the donors, sequences lacking an unambiguous match to a single V gene segment were excluded. In an earlier analysis of several hundred of the donors, V segments were called functional above 56.7% productive rearrangements and were called segregating when the between-donor standard deviation exceeded 5%. A statistical classification framework was developed to diagnose cytomegalovirus status using the catalog of TCR beta chain sequences. In a later analysis, TCR nucleotide sequences were compared against IMGT/GENE-DB human TR gene sequences so that V and J genes could be assigned. In a later analysis, CDR3 sequences and most-parsimonious VDJ recombination scenarios were assigned using the TCRdist pipeline. A later analysis defined each TCR beta chain by its CDR3 amino acid sequence plus V-gene family, and excluded reads lacking a unique V-gene family. A later analysis removed 500 to 650 highly shared, low-generation-probability nucleotide sequences to deal with suspected cross-contamination and a sequencing artifact. A later analysis calculated a clonal expansion index for each public chain from normalized within-repertoire ranks of inferred template counts. In a later analysis, generation probabilities were computed with a VDJ recombination model fitted to out-of-frame rearrangements, and the resulting probabilities were checked against IGoR. In a later analysis, hypergeometric tests were used to score TCR-TCR, TCR-HLA and TCR-CMV co-occurrence, with a repertoire-size bias correction applied to TCR pairs. A later analysis estimated false discovery rates by permuting HLA or CMV assignments 20 times. A later analysis grouped co-occurring TCRs with DBSCAN, adding TCRdist sequence similarity when clustering within HLA-allele-positive subsets. Repertoires with fewer than 30,000 or more than 120,000 public chains were left out of co-occurrence clustering, as were four to six repertoires with anomalous nucleotide sharing. As stored in TCRdb, this immuneACCESS dataset retains in-frame rearrangements with V and J assigned. A fraction of the clones does not appear; measured against another copy, unresolved V genes explain less than half of the discrepancy, and the remainder lacks a known reason. The DNA gave D and trimming, while V, J and clone size come from that table. The sample table contains approximately 150,000 clones; only one count was recorded for 88% of them. Of the sample, 0.4% to 0.55% falls within the top ten clones.

Trimming removed 2 bases from V and 1 base from J; the gene matches leave 1 base unexplained. The CDR1 and CDR2 encoded by the germline V gene are SGHNT and YENEEA. The cysteine opens and the phenylalanine closes a CDR3 of 15 amino acids. Only the CDR3 region is kept as DNA, spanning 45 bases read in frame from base 1. The cohort comprised some 700 healthy bone marrow donors. Cohort members were all nominally healthy when sampled, although unrecorded immune exposures were likely present. The donor tested CMV seronegative, placing the donor among the 352 seronegative members of the cohort. Every donor gave a peripheral blood sample, and the peripheral blood mononuclear cells from that sample were used for TCR beta sequencing. The Qiagen DNeasy Blood Extraction Kit was used to extract genomic DNA from the blood cell samples. With respect to this clone: The antigen this receptor binds is unknown. No base quality values were provided; no much bigger clone lies one nucleotide off. The sample holds other DNA sequences that translate to the same CDR3.

The sample consisted of PBMCs. The source of this sequence is a woman between 40 and 50 years old in good health and CMV-seronegative. The sequence is built from TRBV11-3 and TRBJ2-1, and 8 junctional nucleotides match TRBD2. The CDR3 region: CASSLLAGSYNEQFF. The bases read TGTGCCAGCAGCTTACTAGCGGGTTCCTACAATGAGCAGTTCTTC.